Listed below are T cell receptor beta chains from one sample, sequenced in a study of blood T cell repertoires in COVID-19. Sequencing used immunoSEQ multiplex PCR; TCRdb keeps in-frame clones, though not all of them. The sample lists about 200,000 clones; less than 85% were seen once. Material for sequencing was peripheral blood. Receptor source: a woman in her 70s with acute or convalescent COVID-19. Both conserved end residues are part of each CDR3. The D gene is left open where the match is weak. Only some rows state a clone size, as once, few, many or a class for expanded clones.

D,size,V,J,CDR3
TRBD2,.,TRBV10-3,TRBJ2-1,CAIRGSGGDNEQFF
.,.,TRBV5-5,TRBJ1-3,CASQRVPGTGNTIYF
TRBD2,.,TRBV28,TRBJ2-7,CASSPQGARSSGSIYEQYF
TRBD1,.,TRBV23-1,TRBJ1-6,CASSQSKRGLSNSPLHF
.,.,TRBV24-1,TRBJ2-1,CATSETQTSQEQFF
TRBD2,once,TRBV6-6,TRBJ2-7,CASKALAGVAEQYF
.,.,TRBV6-6,TRBJ1-3,CASSYQGFGGNTIYF
TRBD1,.,TRBV18,TRBJ2-7,CASSTTGQGHSYEQYF
.,.,TRBV2,TRBJ2-7,CASIKTYEQYF
TRBD1,.,TRBV19,TRBJ2-5,CASSKDREETQYF
TRBD2,.,TRBV19,TRBJ2-2,CASSMRTSGVANTGELFF
.,.,TRBV12-3/TRBV12-4,TRBJ1-2,CASSVGGAYGYTF
.,.,TRBV25-1,TRBJ1-4,CASSDLEKLFF
.,.,TRBV6-6,TRBJ2-7,CASSYDSPGPYEQYF
.,.,TRBV18,TRBJ2-5,CASSPPGVRYF
.,.,TRBV7-9,TRBJ2-5,CASSLEGTQYF
TRBD1,.,TRBV5-1,TRBJ1-6,CASSPGGDRDSPLHF
.,.,TRBV7-3,TRBJ2-2,CASSLGHGGELFF
.,once,TRBV6-5,TRBJ2-3,CAAGRSTDTQYF
TRBD2,few,TRBV25-1,TRBJ2-7,CASSDRGDPRQYF
TRBD1,.,TRBV2,TRBJ1-4,CASIHRGREKLFF
TRBD1,.,TRBV5-1,TRBJ1-6,CASSLDRDSPLHF
.,.,TRBV30,TRBJ1-3,CAWSVLPGSGNTIYF
.,.,TRBV5-8,TRBJ1-5,CASSYQQGTSQPQHF
TRBD1,.,TRBV5-1,TRBJ2-2,CASSLRGQGDTGELFF
TRBD1,.,TRBV28,TRBJ2-7,CASTPGDRVGNEQYF
.,.,TRBV21-1,TRBJ1-1,CASSKELSGEGGTAFF
TRBD1,.,TRBV7-3,TRBJ2-1,CASSLRTGSYNEQFF
.,.,TRBV7-3,TRBJ2-1,CASSLSGALYNEQFF
TRBD1,.,TRBV6-5,TRBJ2-7,CASSRDSISSYEQYF
TRBD2,.,TRBV3-1/TRBV3-2,TRBJ2-3,CASSQDLGSGTTDTQYF
TRBD1,.,TRBV18,TRBJ2-2,CASSAPIGTANTGELFF
.,.,TRBV19,TRBJ1-5,CASSMESRGNQPQHF
.,few,TRBV28,TRBJ2-7,CASSLFLRGEQYF
TRBD1,.,TRBV24-1,TRBJ2-2,CATKGTGETGELFF
TRBD1,.,TRBV6-5,TRBJ2-2,CASSYFDRGDTGELFF
TRBD2,.,TRBV6-1,TRBJ2-1,CASSEGAGRGRNEQFF
TRBD1,few,TRBV24-1,TRBJ1-2,CATSDPGQGAYGYTF
.,.,TRBV5-6,TRBJ1-1,CASSLAMTGINTEAFF
.,.,TRBV11-3,TRBJ2-2,CASSLSGAVELFF
.,few,TRBV1,TRBJ2-7,CTSSQRPGFYRERNYEQYF
.,.,TRBV5-8,TRBJ1-3,CASSLTGRYSGNTIYF
TRBD1,.,TRBV6-5,TRBJ2-1,CASSKTGPYNEQFF
.,few,TRBV9,TRBJ2-1,CASSPRPGVSDEQFF
.,.,TRBV2,TRBJ2-7,CASSENGIGNEQYF
.,.,TRBV7-9,TRBJ2-1,CASSLGGGSNEQFF
.,.,TRBV12-3/TRBV12-4,TRBJ2-7,CASTDRSSYEQYF
.,.,TRBV5-4,TRBJ2-5,CASSLASGSGETQYF
TRBD2,.,TRBV11-2,TRBJ2-2,CASSQVWGGGELFF
.,.,TRBV2,TRBJ1-5,CASTPGLDQPQHF
.,few,TRBV11-2,TRBJ2-5,CASSLTGVGETQYF
.,.,TRBV6-1,TRBJ2-3,CASSEPLGTDTQYF